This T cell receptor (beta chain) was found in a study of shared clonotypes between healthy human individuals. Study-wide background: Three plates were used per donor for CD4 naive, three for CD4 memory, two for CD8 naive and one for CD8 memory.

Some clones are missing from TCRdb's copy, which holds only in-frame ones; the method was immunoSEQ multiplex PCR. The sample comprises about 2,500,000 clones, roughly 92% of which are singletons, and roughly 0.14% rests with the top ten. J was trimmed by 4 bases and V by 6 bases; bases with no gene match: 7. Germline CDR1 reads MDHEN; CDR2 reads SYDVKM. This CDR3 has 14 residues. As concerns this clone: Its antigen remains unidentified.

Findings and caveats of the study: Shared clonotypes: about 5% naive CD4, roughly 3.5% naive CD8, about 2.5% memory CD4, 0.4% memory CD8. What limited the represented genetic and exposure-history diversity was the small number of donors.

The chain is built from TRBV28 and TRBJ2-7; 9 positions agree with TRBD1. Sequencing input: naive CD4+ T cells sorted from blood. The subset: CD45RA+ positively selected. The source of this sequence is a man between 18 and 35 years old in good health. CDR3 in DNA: TGTGCCAGCAGATCCGGGACAGGGCATTACGAGCAGTACTTC. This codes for CASRSGTGHYEQYF.